The rows below give T cell receptor beta chains drawn from one sample of a study of blood T cell repertoires in COVID-19. Measured with immunoSEQ multiplex PCR; TCRdb has only the in-frame clones, and not every one. The profile shows roughly 500,000 clones, 88% of them singletons. Sequenced input: PBMCs or T cells enriched from blood (not recorded which). These receptor sequences come from a woman between 35 and 50 years old who had recovered from COVID-19. Both conserved end residues are part of each CDR3. The order of the fields is clone size, V gene, J gene, D gene, CDR3 DNA, CDR3 protein. The D gene is left open where the match is weak. The size of a clone is reported for some rows only, either as once, few or many, or as a class for expanded clones.

size: once; V: TRBV30; J: TRBJ2-6; D: TRBD1; DNA: TGTGCCTGGAGTGCCCTGGGACAGTTAACGGCCCTGGGATCTGGGGCCAACGTCCTGACTTTC; CDR3: CAWSALGQLTALGSGANVLTF
size: -; V: TRBV2; J: TRBJ1-2; D: -; DNA: TGTGCCAGCAGTGAAAGAGCTGGGACAAGTGCAAACTATGGCTACACCTTC; CDR3: CASSERAGTSANYGYTF
size: -; V: TRBV5-1; J: TRBJ1-1; D: -; DNA: TGCGCCAGCAGCAGGGGTGAACGCACTGAAGCTTTCTTT; CDR3: CASSRGERTEAFF
size: -; V: TRBV7-2; J: TRBJ2-2; D: -; DNA: TGTGCCAGCAGTCAAATCAGGGAGGCCGGGGAGCTGTTTTTT; CDR3: CASSQIREAGELFF
size: -; V: TRBV19; J: TRBJ1-1; D: -; DNA: TGTGCCAGTAGTCTGGAGGCCCCTACGGACACTGAAGCTTTCTTT; CDR3: CASSLEAPTDTEAFF
size: -; V: TRBV7-2; J: TRBJ1-6; D: TRBD1; DNA: TGTGCCAGCAGCTTAGGCTCCGCCCTCTCCAGGGGGAATTCACCCCTCCACTTT; CDR3: CASSLGSALSRGNSPLHF
size: once; V: TRBV28; J: TRBJ2-2; D: -; DNA: TGTGCCAGCAGCTACCCCCCGTGGGGGCTAAACACCGGGGAGCTGTTTTTT; CDR3: CASSYPPWGLNTGELFF
size: -; V: TRBV7-6; J: TRBJ1-1; D: TRBD1; DNA: TGTGCCAGCAGCTTGGGGGGGACAGGGCGAATGAACACTGAAGCTTTCTTT; CDR3: CASSLGGTGRMNTEAFF
size: -; V: TRBV3-1/TRBV3-2; J: TRBJ1-3; D: -; DNA: TGTGCCAGCAGCCAACGGGGCGGGGGGCTCGGAAACACCATATATTTT; CDR3: CASSQRGGGLGNTIYF
size: -; V: TRBV14; J: TRBJ2-1; D: TRBD1; DNA: TGTGCCAGCAGCATCTCCGGGACAGGGGGTATCAATGAGCAGTTCTTC; CDR3: CASSISGTGGINEQFF
size: -; V: TRBV12-3/TRBV12-4; J: TRBJ1-5; D: -; DNA: TGTGCCAGCTGGGGAGGGCGCAATCAGCCCCAGCATTTT; CDR3: CASWGGRNQPQHF
size: -; V: TRBV11-3; J: TRBJ2-3; D: TRBD2; DNA: TGTGCCAGCAGCCGGGGACTAGCGGGAGGTCTCGCAGATACGCAGTATTTT; CDR3: CASSRGLAGGLADTQYF
size: -; V: TRBV30; J: TRBJ1-6; D: -; DNA: TGTGCCTGGAGTGTACAGGGTAATTCACCCCTCCACTTT; CDR3: CAWSVQGNSPLHF
size: -; V: TRBV5-1; J: TRBJ2-1; D: TRBD1; DNA: TGCGCCAGCAGCGCGGGACAGGCCCCCGGGAATGAGCAGTTCTTC; CDR3: CASSAGQAPGNEQFF
size: -; V: TRBV5-1; J: TRBJ2-1; D: -; DNA: TGCGCCAGCAGCTTGGTGACGGGAAATTCCTACAATGAGCAGTTCTTC; CDR3: CASSLVTGNSYNEQFF
size: -; V: TRBV3-1/TRBV3-2; J: TRBJ2-2; D: TRBD2; DNA: TGTGCCAGCAGCCCCGGACTAGCGGGAAACACCGGGGAGCTGTTTTTT; CDR3: CASSPGLAGNTGELFF
size: -; V: TRBV5-6; J: TRBJ1-2; D: -; DNA: TGTGCCAGCAGCTTGGGACTCCAGGGCCGGTATGGCTACACCTTC; CDR3: CASSLGLQGRYGYTF
size: -; V: TRBV4-2; J: TRBJ2-3; D: -; DNA: TGTGCCAGCAGCCAAGCAGGTACCACAGATACGCAGTATTTT; CDR3: CASSQAGTTDTQYF
size: -; V: TRBV7-9; J: TRBJ2-7; D: TRBD2; DNA: TGTGCCAGCAGCCTGCGGGGACTAGCGGGAGGTGCTGGGTACGAGCAGTACTTC; CDR3: CASSLRGLAGGAGYEQYF
size: -; V: TRBV7-9; J: TRBJ1-3; D: -; DNA: TGTGCCAGCAGCCCAGGGCTGCTACCTGGAAACACCATATATTTT; CDR3: CASSPGLLPGNTIYF
size: -; V: TRBV5-6; J: TRBJ2-5; D: -; DNA: TGTGCCAGCAGCTTCTTCGTCAGGGAAACAGAGACCCAGTACTTC; CDR3: CASSFFVRETETQYF
size: -; V: TRBV27; J: TRBJ1-2; D: -; DNA: TGTGCCAGCAGTCCCCGACCTAGCCCATATGGCTACACCTTC; CDR3: CASSPRPSPYGYTF
size: -; V: TRBV27; J: TRBJ2-2; D: -; DNA: TGTGCCAGCAGTTTATCCTGGGGGCAGTACACCGGGGAGCTGTTTTTT; CDR3: CASSLSWGQYTGELFF